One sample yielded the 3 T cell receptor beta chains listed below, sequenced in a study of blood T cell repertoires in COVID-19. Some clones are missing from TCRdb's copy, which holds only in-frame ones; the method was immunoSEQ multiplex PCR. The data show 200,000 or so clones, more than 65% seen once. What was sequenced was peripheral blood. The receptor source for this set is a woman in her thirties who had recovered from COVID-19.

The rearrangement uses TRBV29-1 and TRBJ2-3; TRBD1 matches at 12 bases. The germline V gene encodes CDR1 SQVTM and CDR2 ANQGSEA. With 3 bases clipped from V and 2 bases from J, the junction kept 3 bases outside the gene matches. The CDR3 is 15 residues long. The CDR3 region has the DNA TGCAGCGTTGACGGGGGACAGGGGGCCACAGATACGCAGTATTTT. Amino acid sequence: CSVDGGQGATDTQYF.

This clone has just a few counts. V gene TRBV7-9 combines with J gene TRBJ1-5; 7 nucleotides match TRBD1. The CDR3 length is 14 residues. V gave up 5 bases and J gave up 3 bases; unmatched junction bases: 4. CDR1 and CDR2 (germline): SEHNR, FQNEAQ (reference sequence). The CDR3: CASSTDRNNQPQHF. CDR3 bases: TGTGCCAGCAGCACGGACAGGAACAATCAGCCCCAGCATTTT.

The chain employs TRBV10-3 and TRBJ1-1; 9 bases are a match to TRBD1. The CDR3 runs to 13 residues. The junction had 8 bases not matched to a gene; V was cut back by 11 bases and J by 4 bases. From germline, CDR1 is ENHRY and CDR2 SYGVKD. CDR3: CASIGTGPTEAFF. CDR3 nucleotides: TGTGCCTCCATCGGGACAGGGCCCACTGAAGCTTTCTTT.